Presented here are 16 T cell receptor beta chains from one specimen sequenced in a study of molecular identifiers for immune sequencing clone quantification (dated by TCRdb to between 2017 and 2018). Receptor amplification or capture employed PCR. Instrument on record: Illumina HiSeq 4000. TCRdb reworked the public reads: Q25 trimming with fastp, MiXCR clone assembly, productive beta chains retained. A single entry per CDR3 protein holds the most common genes and DNA from its merged rows. Present in this sample are around 20,000 distinct CDR3 sequences, over 15% of which were seen just once. The biggest ten clones account for around 0.99% of the sample. Sequences were obtained from naive CD8+ T cells from blood, with Jurkat cell RNA spiked in. This specimen's cell subset or site label, per the study, means: FACS-sorted CD8+CD4-CCR7+CD45RA+ naive T cells. The receptors were sampled from a human donor in good health. Some libraries in this study had Jurkat cell RNA spiked in.

This clonotype was picked up many times. This chain joins TRBV6-5 and TRBJ2-2; D is undetermined. V shed 7 bases and J shed 5 bases, with 8 bases lying between them. Germline V gives CDR1 MNHEY, CDR2 SVGAGI. The CDR3 sequence is 12 residues long. The CDR3 here is CASTQGTGELFF. CDR3 coding DNA: TGTGCCAGCACCCAAGGGACCGGGGAGCTGTTTTTT.

This clonotype was recorded a few times. The CDR3 DNA reads TGTGCCAGCAGCGTAGGGGCAGTCGCCGAAGCTTTCTTT. The encoded protein is CASSVGAVAEAFF. The chain combines TRBV9 with TRBJ1-1; D ambiguous. This CDR3 comprises 13 residues. Germline lookup yields CDR1 SGDLS and CDR2 YYNGEE. V gave up 0 bases and J gave up 8 bases, with 11 bases separating them.

This clonotype is medium-sized within its sample. The chain carries TRBV6-2 or TRBV6-3 and TRBJ2-5; no clear D. Per the germline V gene, CDR1 is MNHEY and CDR2 is SVGEGT. Trimming left V 8 bases short and J 5 bases short, with 18 bases between. This CDR3 region has 14 residues. CDR3 bases: TGTGCCAGCTCTATAGGACCCCCGGCCGAGACCCAGTACTTC. This encodes CASSIGPPAETQYF.

This clonotype was detected ten times or more. The chain employs TRBV12-3 or TRBV12-4 and TRBJ2-4; TRBD2 might be the D (5 bases). This CDR3 spans 16 amino acids. V lost 0 bases and J lost 3, with 12 bases in between. This CDR3 reads CASSLALGSLKNIQYF. As DNA, the CDR3 is TGTGCCAGCAGTTTAGCGTTAGGGAGCCTCAAAAACATTCAGTACTTC.

This rearrangement joins TRBV7-9 to TRBJ2-3, with no clear D. This CDR3 contains 13 residues. Trimming removed 5 bases from V and 4 bases from J, with 10 bases in between. Per germline, CDR1 SEHNR and CDR2 FQNEAQ (reference sequence). CDR3 coding DNA: TGTGCCAGCAGCGCCCCAATCCCAGATACGCAGTATTTT. Amino acids: CASSAPIPDTQYF.

The table lists this clonotype with many counts. The J gene is TRBJ2-7, the V gene TRBV7-6, with 11 bases lining up with TRBD2. The germline CDR1 and CDR2 sequences are SGHVS and FNYEAQ. The CDR3 length is 17 residues. Trimming cost V 2 bases and J 7 bases; bases outside gene matches: 13. Written as DNA, the CDR3 is TGTGCCAGCAGCTTAAATCCGAGCGCACTAGCGGGAGTGGAGCAGTACTTC. Encoded protein: CASSLNPSALAGVEQYF. The entire variable domain, with the rest obtained from reference TRBV7-6 and TRBJ2-7, is as follows: GAGVSQSPRYKVTKRGQDVALRCDPISGHVSLYWYRQALGQGPEFLTYFNYEAQQDKSGLPNDRFSAERPEGSISTLTIQRTEQRDSAMYRCASSLNPSALAGVEQYFGPGTRLTVT.

This clonotype was recorded a few times. V gene TRBV20-1 combines with J gene TRBJ2-3; 7 bases agree with TRBD2. Germline CDR1 and CDR2: DFQATT and SNEGSKA (reference sequence). Trimming removed 5 bases from V and 2 bases from J; junction bases left unmatched: 10. This CDR3 contains 15 residues. This CDR3 is CSAVGLSENTDTQYF. The CDR3, as DNA: TGCAGTGCTGTGGGACTATCTGAAAACACAGATACGCAGTATTTT.

This clonotype was counted ten times or more. This CDR3 reads CASSNRDTDTQYF. The CDR3 coding sequence is TGTGCCAGCAGTAACCGGGACACAGATACGCAGTATTTT. The rearrangement links TRBV6-2 or TRBV6-3 to TRBJ2-3, with D possibly TRBD2 on 5 matching bases. Germline V gene lookup returns CDR1 MNHEY and CDR2 SVGEGT. V gave up 5 bases and J gave up 2 bases, with 8 bases separating them. The CDR3 is 13 residues long.

The table lists this clonotype with many counts. The CDR3 sequence: CASSPGQANTGELFF. In DNA form, the CDR3 reads TGCGCCAGCAGCCCGGGACAGGCTAACACCGGGGAGCTGTTTTTT. V is TRBV4-1 and J is TRBJ2-2; 8 nucleotides line up with TRBD1. This CDR3 spans 15 amino acids. V shed 4 bases and J 2 bases; nucleotides not matched to a gene: 3. CDR1 and CDR2 from the germline V gene are MGHRA and YSYEKL.

The table lists this clonotype with a count of one. A much larger clone lies one base from this, so it may be a read error. This chain uses TRBV15 with TRBJ1-5; the D is unclear. The CDR3 is made up of 13 amino acids. Germline V gene data show CDR1 as LNHNV and CDR2 as YYDKDF (reference sequence). Trimming stripped 3 bases from V and 7 bases from J, with 10 bases between. The CDR3 bases are TGTGCCACCAGCAGGGGTCCTTTGCAGCCCCAGCATTTT. It translates to CATSRGPLQPQHF.

In its sample, this clonotype was seen many times. The chain uses TRBV27 and TRBJ2-3, with D perhaps matching TRBD1 (6 bases). This CDR3 spans 12 amino acids. Germline CDR1 reads MNHEY; CDR2 reads SMNVEV (reference sequence). Deletions cut 5 bases from V and 7 bases from J, with 10 bases between. CDR3 amino acids: CASSVGGYTQYF. CDR3 bases: TGTGCCAGCAGTGTAGGGGGATATACGCAGTATTTT.

A word on this clonotype: A much larger clone differs from this one at a single base, so this may be a read error. The CDR3 sequence is CASSLGSPPRETQYF. In DNA, the CDR3 is TGTGCCAGCAGTTTAGGATCCCCCCCGCGGGAGACCCAGTACTTC. V gene TRBV12-3 or TRBV12-4 combines with J gene TRBJ2-5; D uncertain. V lost 1 base and J lost 5, with 14 bases in between. The CDR3 has 15 amino acids.

This clonotype was found many times. The genes are TRBV6-5 and TRBJ2-7, with D possibly matching TRBD1 (6 bases). The CDR3 is 14 amino acids. The germline gives CDR1 MNHEY, CDR2 SVGAGI. Trimming shortened V by 5 bases and J by 2 bases, and 13 bases separated the two germline ends. CDR3 sequence reads: CASSQGTEPYEQYF. As DNA, the CDR3 is TGTGCCAGCAGTCAGGGGACGGAGCCCTACGAGCAGTACTTC.

In this sample, this clonotype turned up many times. The germline gene is not matched at one end of the junction; a read error may be the cause. The CDR3: CASREDWGAEAFF. The CDR3 bases are TGTGCCAGCAGGGAAGACTGGGGGGCTGAAGCTTTCTTT. This chain connects TRBV2 to TRBJ1-1; D might be TRBD1 (5 bases). The CDR3 consists of 13 residues. Germline V gene sequence: CDR1 SNHLY, CDR2 FYNNEI.

This clonotype was found many times. V and J are TRBV4-1 and TRBJ2-1; 7 positions match TRBD1. Germline loops: CDR1 MGHRA, CDR2 YSYEKL. The CDR3 length is 12 residues. V lost 4 bases to trimming and J lost 9 bases; unmatched junction nucleotides: 3. CDR3 in amino acids: CASSPTGFEQFF. CDR3 nucleotides: TGCGCCAGCAGCCCGACAGGGTTTGAGCAGTTCTTC.

About this clonotype: At one end, the junction sequence differs from germline, possibly due to a read error. The V and J genes are TRBV28 and TRBJ1-1; D is unresolved. Germline-derived CDR1 and CDR2 are MDHEN and SYDVKM. The CDR3 is 15 residues long. Written as DNA, the CDR3 is TGTACCAGCAGTTTAAGAACGAAATTGAACACTGAAGCTTTCTTT. It encodes CTSSLRTKLNTEAFF.